A selection of T cell receptor beta chains follows, all from one sample in a study of CD8+CD57+ T cells in acquired aplastic anemia. One entry per CDR3 protein results from TCRdb running MiXCR on the reads. The sample comprises over 150,000 distinct CDR3 sequences, around 40% of which are singletons, and 1.1% rests with the top ten. The sequenced sample was sorted CD4+, CD8+, or CD8+CD57+ T cells (not recorded which) from PBMCs. These receptors came from a human donor in good health. Each CDR3 is given with its conserved first and last residue. D genes are given only for firm matches. Expanded clones are given a class, and other clones once, few, many or no size at all.

j_gene | d_gene | abundance | v_gene | CDR3nt | CDR3aa
TRBJ2-7 | . | many | TRBV13 | TGTGCCAGCAGCTTAGTCGGGAGCCAGGACCCCTACGAGCAGTACTTC | CASSLVGSQDPYEQYF
TRBJ2-7 | TRBD2 | many | TRBV5-5 | TGTGCCAGCAGCTTGGCAACTAGCGGGGCCTCCTACGAGCAGTACTTC | CASSLATSGASYEQYF
TRBJ1-3 | . | few | TRBV7-2 | TGTGCCAGCAGCTCGAGGAAGGGCTCTGGAAACACCATATATTTT | CASSSRKGSGNTIYF
TRBJ1-1 | . | . | TRBV5-5 | TGTGCCAGCAGCTTGGCAGGTAGGACTGAAGCTTTCTTT | CASSLAGRTEAFF
TRBJ1-6 | TRBD1 | . | TRBV4-3 | TGCGCCAGCAGCCAAGACGGGACAGGGAATGTTTCACCCCTCCACTTT | CASSQDGTGNVSPLHF
TRBJ2-7 | TRBD2 | . | TRBV10-3 | TGTGCCATCAGTGAGTCTACTAGCGGGACCTACGAGCAGTACTTC | CAISESTSGTYEQYF
TRBJ1-5 | . | many | TRBV12-3/TRBV12-4 | TGTGCCAGCAGTTTAGCAGTAAGCAATCAGCCCCAGCATTTT | CASSLAVSNQPQHF
TRBJ1-2 | . | . | TRBV6-1 | TGTGTCAGCACCCCCCTCCCCGGGACGGCTAACTATGGCTACACCTTC | CVSTPLPGTANYGYTF
TRBJ1-1 | . | . | TRBV6-5 | TGTGCCAGCAGTTACACTCCCCACCAGGGGAACGCTGAAGCTTTCTTT | CASSYTPHQGNAEAFF
TRBJ2-5 | TRBD2 | . | TRBV25-1 | TGTGCCAGCAGTAAATCTAGCGGGGGAAAAGAGACCCAGTACTTC | CASSKSSGGKETQYF
TRBJ1-3 | TRBD1 | . | TRBV12-3/TRBV12-4 | TGTGCCAGCAGTTATTCAGGGGGCACAGGAAACACCATATATTTT | CASSYSGGTGNTIYF
TRBJ2-1 | . | many | TRBV19 | TGTGCCAGTACTGTCCAGGCGGGGTTGGGGGAGCAGTTCTTC | CASTVQAGLGEQFF
TRBJ1-2 | TRBD1 | . | TRBV29-1 | TGCAGCGGTGGACAGGGGGGTGGATATAGCTACACCTTC | CSGGQGGGYSYTF
TRBJ2-1 | TRBD2 | many | TRBV20-1 | TGCAGTGCTACCCAGCGGGGGCCCTACAATGAGCAGTTCTTC | CSATQRGPYNEQFF
TRBJ2-7 | . | . | TRBV20-1 | TGCAGTGCTAGATCTGGACAGTACGAGCAGTACTTC | CSARSGQYEQYF
TRBJ1-5 | TRBD1 | many | TRBV10-3 | TGTGCCATCAGTGAGTCGGGGCTAGCGGGACAGACTCTTCAGCCCCAGCATTTT | CAISESGLAGQTLQPQHF
TRBJ2-7 | . | few | TRBV7-7 | TGTGCTAGCAGCTACGGACGGAACTACGAGCAGTACTTC | CASSYGRNYEQYF
TRBJ2-6 | TRBD2 | . | TRBV3-1 | TGTGCCAGCAGCCAAGGGCTAGCGGGACTCTCTGGGGCCAACGTCCTGACTTTC | CASSQGLAGLSGANVLTF
TRBJ1-2 | . | many | TRBV4-3 | TGCGCCAGCAGCCAAGATATTAGTAGCTATGGCTACACCTTC | CASSQDISSYGYTF
TRBJ2-1 | TRBD2 | . | TRBV28 | TGTGCCAGCAGTCGACTAGCGGGAGAAGGCTACAATGAGCAGTTCTTC | CASSRLAGEGYNEQFF
TRBJ1-6 | TRBD1 | many | TRBV15 | TGTGCCACCAGCAGAGGAAGACAGGGGGCACATTCACCCCTCCACTTT | CATSRGRQGAHSPLHF
TRBJ2-3 | TRBD2 | . | TRBV19 | TGTGCCAGTAGTATCGGGGGGGCCGCAGATACGCAGTATTTT | CASSIGGAADTQYF
TRBJ1-6 | . | few | TRBV7-2 | TGTGCCAGCAGCTTCCCAGCTAATTCACCCCTCCACTTT | CASSFPANSPLHF
TRBJ2-7 | TRBD1 | many | TRBV2 | TGTGCCAGCAGAGATACAGGGGGGCGATTCTACGAGCAGTACTTC | CASRDTGGRFYEQYF
TRBJ2-7 | . | . | TRBV15 | TGTGCCACCAGCAGAGATCTTCAGGGCCACGAGCAGTACTTC | CATSRDLQGHEQYF
TRBJ2-1 | . | few | TRBV6-5 | TGTGCCAGCAGTTACGTTTCGTGGACGCGGAATGAGCAGTTCTTC | CASSYVSWTRNEQFF
TRBJ2-3 | TRBD2 | once | TRBV11-2 | TGTGCCAGCAGCTTAGGCCCTAGCGGGAGGCCAGAGATATATACGCAGTATTTT | CASSLGPSGRPEIYTQYF
TRBJ2-2 | . | . | TRBV15 | TGTGCCACCAGCACGGACAAAAAGAACACCGGGGAGCTGTTTTTT | CATSTDKKNTGELFF
TRBJ1-1 | . | . | TRBV10-2 | TGCGCCAGCACCCCTCAGGCGGAGAACACTGAAGCTTTCTTT | CASTPQAENTEAFF
TRBJ2-7 | TRBD1 | . | TRBV7-2 | TGTGCCAGCACCAAGGACAGGGTCTACGAGCAGTACTTC | CASTKDRVYEQYF
TRBJ1-1 | . | many | TRBV6-2/TRBV6-3 | TGTGCCAGCAGGTGGGGACATTCCACTGAAGCTTTCTTT | CASRWGHSTEAFF
TRBJ2-5 | TRBD2 | . | TRBV15 | TGTGCCACCAGCAGAGGGGAGGGAGAGACCCAGTACTTC | CATSRGEGETQYF
TRBJ2-7 | . | many | TRBV10-3 | TGTGCCATCGCCCCTCGACAGGCTAGCAGCTCCTACGAGCAGTACTTC | CAIAPRQASSSYEQYF
TRBJ1-1 | TRBD1 | many | TRBV7-2 | TGTGCCAGCAGCTTCGGACAGGTAGCTGAAGCTTTCTTT | CASSFGQVAEAFF
TRBJ2-2 | TRBD1 | few | TRBV27 | TGTGCCAGCAGTCGGGACAGGGGGTCCGGGGAGCTGTTTTTT | CASSRDRGSGELFF
TRBJ2-1 | TRBD2 | few | TRBV10-3 | TGTGCCATCAGCCCCGGGACTAAAAGTTACAATGAGCAGTTCTTC | CAISPGTKSYNEQFF
TRBJ1-6 | . | few | TRBV5-6 | TGTGCCAGCAGCTTCGGGGGATCACCCCTCCACTTT | CASSFGGSPLHF
TRBJ2-5 | . | many | TRBV20-1 | TGCAGTGCTAGAGATTCGGCAGAGATTCAAGAGACCCAGTACTTC | CSARDSAEIQETQYF
TRBJ2-2 | TRBD2 | few | TRBV10-3 | TGTGCCATCAGTGACCAAGCGGGGGGGGAGCTGTTTTTT | CAISDQAGGELFF
TRBJ2-7 | . | . | TRBV12-3/TRBV12-4 | TGTGCCAGCACCATGGGGGCGGGGGTAGCCTACGAGCAGTACTTC | CASTMGAGVAYEQYF
TRBJ1-2 | . | . | TRBV14 | TGTGCCAGCAGGGGGACCAAATATGGCTACACCTTC | CASRGTKYGYTF
TRBJ1-6 | TRBD1 | . | TRBV4-3 | TGCACCAGCAGCCAATATTCCGGGACAGGAAGTACTAATTCACCCCTCCACTTT | CTSSQYSGTGSTNSPLHF
TRBJ1-2 | TRBD1 | . | TRBV2 | TGTGCCAGCAGTACATCACAGGGGGCGAACTATGGCTACACCTTC | CASSTSQGANYGYTF
TRBJ2-7 | . | many | TRBV27 | TGTGCCAGCAGTTTATTAGGTTGGGGCACGCTATCCTTC | CASSLLGWGTLSF
TRBJ2-5 | . | . | TRBV7-2 | TGTGCCAGCAGCCCCGACGGGACCACAAGCGGCTTC | CASSPDGTTSGF
TRBJ1-5 | . | many | TRBV12-3/TRBV12-4 | TGTGCCAGCAGTTTCCTAACCCAGGGCGATCAGCCCCAGCATTTT | CASSFLTQGDQPQHF
TRBJ2-5 | . | . | TRBV29-1 | TGCAGCGTTGTATCTTCAGGGCGGCTCGAGACCCGGTACTTC | CSVVSSGRLETRYF
TRBJ1-1 | TRBD1 | many | TRBV2 | TGTGCCAGCAGACCAAAGACAGGGGGGAACACTGAAGCTTTCTTT | CASRPKTGGNTEAFF
TRBJ2-7 | TRBD1 | . | TRBV5-1 | TGCGCCAGCAGCTTGTTGGGACAGGGGGCCTACGAGCAGTACTTC | CASSLLGQGAYEQYF
TRBJ2-7 | TRBD1 | many | TRBV9 | TGTGCCAGCAGCTCCCACGGGACAGGGTCTTACGAGCAGTACTTC | CASSSHGTGSYEQYF
TRBJ2-7 | TRBD1 | . | TRBV11-2 | TGTGCCAGCAGCTCATTAGGGGGCGTCCCCCCCTACGAGCAGTACTTC | CASSSLGGVPPYEQYF
TRBJ1-1 | TRBD1 | many | TRBV10-3 | TGTGCCATCAGTGCCCGTCAGGGGGCAGGCACTGAAGCTTTCTTT | CAISARQGAGTEAFF
TRBJ1-5 | . | . | TRBV18 | TGTGCCAGCTCACCACGGGGGGCGCCGAGCAATCAGCCCCAGCATTTT | CASSPRGAPSNQPQHF
TRBJ2-2 | . | many | TRBV20-1 | TGCAGTGCTAGAGATCGTAAGGACGGGAACACCGGGGAGCTGTTTTTT | CSARDRKDGNTGELFF
TRBJ2-2 | TRBD1 | . | TRBV3-1 | TGTGCCAGCAGAATAGGGACAGGGTCCTCCGGGGAGCTGTTTTTT | CASRIGTGSSGELFF
TRBJ1-1 | . | . | TRBV29-1 | TGCAGCGTTGTTCAAGGGGGGCCTGAAGCTTTCTTT | CSVVQGGPEAFF
TRBJ1-3 | . | . | TRBV20-1 | TGCAGTGCTTGGGACTCCACTGGAAACACCATATATTTT | CSAWDSTGNTIYF
TRBJ2-7 | TRBD2 | . | TRBV4-2 | TGTGCCAGCAGCTCACCCCGGGGGACTAGCTCCTACGAGCAGTACTTC | CASSSPRGTSSYEQYF
TRBJ1-6 | TRBD1 | many | TRBV27 | TGTGCCAGCAGTGCCCTGGACAGGGGTAATTCACCCCTCCACTTT | CASSALDRGNSPLHF
TRBJ2-2 | . | . | TRBV11-2 | TGTGCCAGCAGATGGCGGATGGTAGCCGGGGAGCTGTTTTTT | CASRWRMVAGELFF